What follows is one T cell receptor delta chain and its context. Compared with the rest of its sample, this clone is medium-sized (0.01 to 0.1%). The antigen it recognizes is unknown. Qualities for individual bases were not recorded, and no much larger clone is one base off. Infants were enrolled after their mothers, pregnant women receiving prenatal care in Kampala, Uganda, were recruited, and documentation of maternal HIV status was required. Home visits to families took place weekly, and collection of infant clinical information, oral swabs and peripheral blood began at 6 weeks of age and was repeated every 4 months after that. Blood was drawn into heparin tubes, and PBMC were separated by Ficoll-Paque density gradient centrifugation and then cryopreserved. The data are from a study of delta chains in infants with herpesvirus infections (dated 2023 in TCRdb). For context, the study as a whole: From birth, the study prospectively followed a Ugandan infant birth cohort to characterize gammadelta T cell responses to primary cytomegalovirus (CMV) infection. A public fetal Vdelta1/Vgamma8 gammadelta TCR clonotype was searched for in infants infected with CMV after birth. From PBMC, gammadelta TCRs were sequenced for 18 CMV-infected infants (one congenitally infected) and under ten CMV-uninfected infants who had sufficient sample available. Infant blood samples were grouped into approximate age categories of 1.5, 4, 8 and 12 months. Previously published Belgian fetal and cord blood gammadelta TCR data were included only for comparison and were not generated in this cohort. Overall study results and their limits: A small sample size and the lack of race- or environment-matched controls were noted by the authors, because CMV is acquired by nearly all Ugandans before adulthood. The public clonotype might still be present below the detection limit in CMV-uninfected infants. The public Vdelta1 clonotype was detected in about 20% of the 18 CMV-infected infants, namely three infected postnatally before 120 days of age and the congenitally infected infant. Detection of the public clonotype was limited to the first time point after infection, and the public clonotype was not found in uninfected infants or in infants infected after 120 days. The frequency of the public clonotype among Vdelta1 cells appeared to be inversely correlated with age at infection and fell quickly, apparently not lasting beyond about two months.

Libraries came from RT-PCR. PBMC RNA was reverse transcribed with SuperScript II using gamma-chain- and delta-chain-specific primers to generate TCR cDNA. The cDNA was purified with AMPure XP beads, then amplified and indexed with Illumina adapters using the Nextera XT Index Kit. An Illumina MiSeq with a V2 300-cycle kit was used to sequence the gammadelta TCR libraries. The authors' analysis ran thus. Using MiXCR v2.1.12, CDR3 sequences were assembled, and reads were mapped onto D, J and V genes obtained from GenBank. VDJtools v1.2.1 was used to perform repertoire analyses of the CDR3 clonotypes. Identical DNA sequences were merged into single rows after TCRdb reprocessed the public reads with CATT. The V and J calls were not made by the authors but by TCRdb's processing. The sample contains under 1,500 delta-chain clones, 7.5% to 9% of them found a single time. Roughly 7.7% of the sample comes from the top ten.

V was cut back by 2 bases and J by 0 bases, leaving a gap of 30 bases between them. CDR1 and CDR2 are read off the germline V gene as GEAIGNYY and EKD. Including the terminal cysteine and phenylalanine, the CDR3 comprises 21 residues. CDR3 DNA only is kept here, 63 bases in frame from base 1. This TCR came from a human donor who was a Ugandan infant, either HIV-exposed or HIV-unexposed (not recorded which). The sequenced sample was peripheral blood, obtained at time point 2 of longitudinal follow-up. The chain was built from TRDV2 and TRDJ1, with no D gene named confidently. The DNA sequence is as follows: TGTGCCTGTGACAACATGAGTGGGCCTCTTGCCGGCGACATGTACACCGATAAACTCATCTTT. It codes for CACDNMSGPLAGDMYTDKLIF.